A single sample is the source of the 20 T cell receptor beta chains below, sequenced in a study of T cell responses to AZD1222 COVID-19 vaccine. This table comes from immunoSEQ multiplex PCR, and its TCRdb copy is limited to in-frame clones, with some not included. Among 150,000 to 200,000 clones listed, around 91% were seen once. The source material was peripheral blood, sampled 28 days after the second AZD1222 dose. These receptors originate from an adult who received the AZD1222 COVID-19 vaccine.

The rearrangement joins TRBV6-6 to TRBJ1-5; D not resolved. Germline V gives CDR1 MNHNY, CDR2 SVGAGI (reference sequence). V lost 5 bases and J 2 bases, leaving 13 bases between the germline ends. The CDR3 runs to 15 residues. The CDR3 region has the DNA TGTGCCAGCAGTCAAGACCATCGGGGCAATCAGCCCCAGCATTTT. This codes for CASSQDHRGNQPQHF.

In this sample, this clone turned up a few times. V is TRBV10-1 and J is TRBJ2-7; 12 positions agree with TRBD2. The CDR3 has 15 amino acids. The germline V gene has CDR1 WNHNN and CDR2 SYGVQD (reference sequence). V lost 2 bases and J lost 7; bases outside the gene matches: 6. The CDR3 bases are TGCGCCAGCAGTGAGGGGACTAGCGGGTCCGAAGAGCAGTACTTC. Its translation is CASSEGTSGSEEQYF.

This clone has a single count. The chain joins TRBV28 to TRBJ1-2, with D possibly being TRBD1 (6 bases). V was cut by 11 bases and J by 6 bases, with 10 bases left in between. Germline CDR1 is MDHEN and CDR2 is SYDVKM. The length of the CDR3 is 10 residues. The CDR3 DNA reads as TGTGCCGTACAGGGAAATGGCTACACCTTC. This sequence encodes CAVQGNGYTF.

This clone was counted once. The chain uses TRBV5-1 and TRBJ1-5; D gene ambiguous. The CDR3 covers 15 residues. V was pared by 5 bases and J by 2 bases, with 14 bases between. The germline gives CDR1 SGHRS, CDR2 YFSETQ. The CDR3 reads CASSSLPGGNQPQHF. The CDR3, as DNA: TGCGCCAGCAGTTCACTACCCGGGGGCAATCAGCCCCAGCATTTT.

This clone is a singleton in its sample. This chain joins TRBV7-9 and TRBJ1-1; a weak D match, TRBD1 (6 bases). The CDR3 has 15 residues. Trimming removed 3 bases at V and 4 bases at J, with 15 bases between. Germline loops: CDR1 SEHNR, CDR2 FQNEAQ (reference sequence). This CDR3 reads CASSLTGTGGTEAFF. The CDR3 DNA is TGTGCCAGCAGCTTGACAGGAACGGGTGGCACTGAAGCTTTCTTT.

This chain connects TRBV6-5 to TRBJ2-7; D is uncertain. V was clipped by 0 bases and J by 2 bases, with 11 bases between them. The length of the CDR3 is 15 residues. Germline-derived CDR1 and CDR2 are MNHEY and SVGAGI. DNA for the CDR3: TGTGCCAGCAGTTACTCGAGGAGCGCGACCTACGAGCAGTACTTC. This sequence encodes CASSYSRSATYEQYF.

The chain recombines TRBV7-9 with TRBJ1-2, with TRBD1 matching over 7 bases. Germline V lookup: CDR1 SEHNR, CDR2 FQNEAQ (reference sequence). V lost 7 bases, J lost 8 bases, and 16 bases stayed unmatched. CDR3 length: 15 residues. The CDR3 coding sequence is TGTGCCAGCAACCTCTTGGACAGGCGACTTGACGGCTACACCTTC. Its translation is CASNLLDRRLDGYTF.

The chain links TRBV2 to TRBJ1-5; tentative D call: TRBD1 (5 bases). The CDR3 spans 13 residues. Germline CDR1 is SNHLY and CDR2 is FYNNEI. The V end lost 5 bases, the J end lost 5 bases, and 10 bases lay between the germline ends. DNA for the CDR3: TGTGCCAGCAGTATGGGGCAGGATCAGCCCCAGCATTTT. Translation gives CASSMGQDQPQHF.

The chain couples TRBV10-1 to TRBJ2-1; 11 nucleotides line up with TRBD2. V was clipped by 0 bases and J by 10 bases; unmatched bases: 8. The CDR3 loop spans 16 amino acids. Germline V gene lookup returns CDR1 WNHNN and CDR2 SYGVQD (reference sequence). Here the CDR3 DNA reads TGCGCCAGCAGTGAGTCAGAACTAGCGGGGGTCAGGGAGCAGTTCTTC. As protein: CASSESELAGVREQFF.

This clone was counted a single time. The rearrangement uses TRBV27 and TRBJ1-6; tentative D call: TRBD1 (5 bases). Germline values: CDR1 MNHEY, CDR2 SMNVEV (reference sequence). V lost 6 bases and J 10 bases, leaving 16 bases between the germline ends. This CDR3 has 14 amino acids. CDR3 DNA sequence: TGTGCCAGCAGCCCTCCCCGCGGGGGGTCACCCCTCCACTTT. Protein sequence: CASSPPRGGSPLHF.

The J gene is TRBJ1-5, the V gene TRBV5-5; D uncertain. Trimming stripped 1 base from V and 3 bases from J, with 8 bases between. Per the germline V gene, CDR1 is SGHKS and CDR2 is YYEKEE (reference sequence). The CDR3 has 14 residues. The CDR3 DNA sequence: TGTGCCAGCAGCTTGTCGGCAGACAATCAGCCCCAGCATTTT. Translation: CASSLSADNQPQHF.

This chain links TRBV28 with TRBJ2-7; D is perhaps TRBD2 (6 bases). Germline CDR1 MDHEN, CDR2 SYDVKM. The V and J ends lost 6 bases and 7 bases respectively, with 22 bases between them. This CDR3 is built from 15 residues. The CDR3 nucleotides read TGTGCCAGCAGCCTACGCGGCCGATCCGGGGGTGAGCAGTACTTC. This encodes CASSLRGRSGGEQYF.

This chain joins TRBV7-2 and TRBJ2-7, with no clear D. The CDR3 runs 14 residues. Deletions cut 5 bases from V and 0 bases from J, with 11 bases between. Germline values: CDR1 SGHTA, CDR2 FQGNSA. CDR3 nucleotides: TGTGCCAGCAGCCACGGCGTGGCCTCCTACGAGCAGTACTTC. Translated, it gives CASSHGVASYEQYF. The variable domain in full, with the rest retrieved from reference TRBV7-2 and TRBJ2-7, is GAGVSQSPSNKVTEKGKDVELRCDPISGHTALYWYRQSLGQGLEFLIYFQGNSAPDKSGLPSDRFSAERTGGSVSTLTIQRTQQEDSAVYLCASSHGVASYEQYFGPGTRLTVT.

The chain links TRBV7-2 to TRBJ1-2, with a tentative D call TRBD1 (6 bases). The CDR3 consists of 12 residues. In germline, CDR1 is SGHTA, CDR2 FQGNSA. Trimming stripped 4 bases from V and 7 bases from J, with 10 bases between. CDR3 sequence (DNA): TGTGCCAGCAGCTCCAGGGGTGGTGGCTACACCTTC. It is translated as CASSSRGGGYTF.

This clone was observed a single time. The chain joins TRBV11-1 to TRBJ2-7, with TRBD1 matching 7 bases. Trimming at V came to 2 bases and at J to 2 bases, leaving 3 bases not matched to a gene. CDR3 length: 14 amino acids. Germline V CDR1 and CDR2: SGHAT, FQDESV (reference sequence). DNA for the CDR3: TGTGCCAGCAGCTTAAGTGACAGGGCCTACGAGCAGTACTTC. Protein: CASSLSDRAYEQYF.

The chain couples TRBV5-4 to TRBJ2-5; 10 nucleotides match TRBD2. Germline V gives CDR1 SGHNT, CDR2 YYREEE (reference sequence). The CDR3 runs to 16 residues. V shed 0 bases, J shed 2 bases, and the junction held 4 bases outside the gene matches. CDR3 sequence: CASSLGISGGQETQYF. CDR3 DNA: TGTGCCAGCAGCTTGGGGATTAGCGGGGGGCAAGAGACCCAGTACTTC.

The genes are TRBV10-1 and TRBJ2-5; D perhaps matches TRBD1 (6 bases). The CDR3 has 14 residues. Germline CDR1 WNHNN, CDR2 SYGVQD (reference sequence). Trimming pared 2 bases from V and 5 bases from J, leaving 12 bases between. DNA for the CDR3: TGCGCCAGCAGTGAGACACAGGGATCCGAGACCCAGTACTTC. It translates to CASSETQGSETQYF.

The genes are TRBV6-5 and TRBJ1-6; D is unresolved. CDR3 length: 15 residues. The germline V gene has CDR1 MNHEY and CDR2 SVGAGI. The germline V and J ends were trimmed by 1 base and 4 bases, with 8 bases remaining between them. For the CDR3, the DNA is TGTGCCAGCAGTTACTTATGGGCGTATAATTCACCCCTCCACTTT. Its translation: CASSYLWAYNSPLHF.

The table lists this clone with a count of one. J is TRBJ2-7 and V is TRBV9; 9 bases are a match to TRBD2. The CDR3 length is 15 residues. V trimming: 4 bases; J trimming: 6 bases; junction bases outside the gene matches: 11. Germline V lookup: CDR1 SGDLS, CDR2 YYNGEE. CDR3 sequence reads: CASSPLAGGPPEQYF. The DNA for the CDR3 is TGTGCCAGCAGCCCCCTGGCGGGAGGGCCTCCCGAGCAGTACTTC.

V gene TRBV19 combines with J gene TRBJ2-3, with D hard to call. V was trimmed by 6 bases and J by 1 base, leaving 14 bases between them. The CDR3 runs 15 residues. The germline CDR1 and CDR2 sequences are LNHDA and SQIVND (reference sequence). The CDR3 region is CASSLWVTGTDTQYF. As DNA, the CDR3 is TGTGCCAGTAGCTTGTGGGTCACAGGCACAGATACGCAGTATTTT.